This is a list of T cell receptor beta chains from one sample in a study of blood T cells in healthy people across ages. TCRdb analysed the 5' RACE reads with MiXCR anew, one entry per CDR3 protein. The sample holds roughly 1 million distinct CDR3 sequences, about 23% seen once. This sample was shared with a second study, whose subject was T cells of mothers and their children.

Sequences were obtained from blood. Receptors originate from a girl aged 2 to 9 in good health. Both conserved end residues are part of each CDR3. A D gene is named only where the DNA matches it firmly. Size values are once, few and many counts, or a class for expanded clones, and some rows have none.

clone_size	cdr3_length	v_call	d_call	j_call	cdr3_aa	cdr3_nt
.	19	TRBV28	.	TRBJ2-4	CASTFLGRDGPPSINIQYF	TGTGCCAGCACCTTTCTGGGACGGGACGGGCCTCCGAGCATCAACATTCAGTACTTC
.	14	TRBV6-1	.	TRBJ2-7	CASSEAQDLYEQYF	TGTGCCAGCAGTGAAGCCCAGGACCTCTACGAGCAGTACTTC
.	15	TRBV28	.	TRBJ1-2	CASSPVTRGGYGYTF	TGTGCCAGCAGTCCGGTAACCAGGGGAGGTTATGGCTACACCTTC
.	12	TRBV6-6	.	TRBJ2-2	CASSLQVGELFF	TGTGCCAGCAGTCTCCAGGTCGGAGAGCTGTTTTTT
.	20	TRBV4-3	TRBD2	TRBJ2-4	CASSQDLLAGAKIAKNIQYF	TGCGCCAGCAGCCAAGACCTACTAGCGGGGGCAAAGATAGCCAAAAACATTCAGTACTTC
.	10	TRBV19	.	TRBJ1-4	CASMREKLFF	TGTGCCAGTATGAGAGAAAAACTGTTTTTT
few	16	TRBV15	.	TRBJ1-1	CATSTTTGRTNTEAFF	TGTGCCACCAGCACAACAACAGGACGGACGAACACTGAAGCTTTCTTT
.	15	TRBV4-3	.	TRBJ2-7	CASSQDPTGPYEQYF	TGCGCCAGCAGCCAAGATCCAACAGGGCCCTACGAGCAGTACTTC
few	12	TRBV12-3/TRBV12-4	.	TRBJ2-7	CASRSSSYEQYF	TGTGCCAGCAGGAGTTCCTCCTACGAGCAGTACTTC
few	15	TRBV20-1	TRBD1	TRBJ1-4	CSARAGGGLNEELFF	TGCAGTGCTCGGGCAGGGGGCGGCCTTAATGAAGAACTGTTTTTT
.	15	TRBV11-3	TRBD2	TRBJ2-5	CASSPRTSGIETQYF	TGTGCCAGCAGCCCCCGGACTAGCGGAATAGAGACCCAGTACTTC
.	12	TRBV12-3/TRBV12-4	.	TRBJ2-7	CASRIGSYEQYF	TGTGCCAGCAGAATAGGCTCCTACGAGCAGTACTTC
.	13	TRBV9	.	TRBJ2-7	CASSVDGVREQYF	TGTGCCAGCAGCGTAGACGGGGTAAGAGAGCAGTACTTC
.	15	TRBV12-3/TRBV12-4	.	TRBJ1-1	CASRLYGDKNTEAFF	TGTGCCAGCAGACTCTACGGTGACAAGAACACTGAAGCTTTCTTT
few	15	TRBV3-1	TRBD1	TRBJ1-1	CASSLRDRPTTEAFF	TGTGCCAGCAGCCTTAGGGACAGACCTACGACTGAAGCTTTCTTT
.	13	TRBV11-2	.	TRBJ2-5	CASSLFREKTQYF	TGTGCCAGCAGCTTATTCAGGGAGAAGACCCAGTACTTC
.	13	TRBV5-6	.	TRBJ2-3	CASSPLVTDTQYF	TGTGCCAGCAGCCCGCTCGTCACAGATACGCAGTATTTT
.	19	TRBV5-6	TRBD2	TRBJ2-1	CASSLISGGLLSSYNEQFF	TGTGCCAGCAGCTTGATTAGCGGGGGCCTCCTTAGCTCCTACAATGAGCAGTTCTTC
once	14	TRBV9	.	TRBJ1-4	CASSVGTTNEKLFF	TGTGCCAGCAGCGTAGGTACAACTAATGAAAAACTGTTTTTT
.	13	TRBV29-1	.	TRBJ2-2	CSVETENTGELFF	TGCAGCGTTGAAACAGAGAACACCGGGGAGCTGTTTTTT
.	16	TRBV3-1	.	TRBJ2-5	CASSQGRQAIQETQYF	TGTGCCAGCAGCCAAGGTCGACAAGCCATCCAAGAGACCCAGTACTTC
.	16	TRBV7-3	TRBD2	TRBJ2-1	CASSSYWTSGNNEQFF	TGTGCCAGCAGCTCCTACTGGACTAGCGGCAACAATGAGCAGTTCTTC